This T cell receptor beta chain was documented in a study of cytomegalovirus exposure and HLA in healthy donors. Broader study findings: Among TCR beta chains, those listed as cytomegalovirus-associated numbered around 160. Serostatus for CMV was the only available immune exposure information. The majority of CMV-associated TCR beta chains were reported as apparently HLA-restricted in a later analysis.

It was with 60 Vbeta and 13 Jbeta primers that the PCR ran. Sequencing used immunoSEQ multiplex PCR; TCRdb keeps in-frame clones, though not all of them. The table includes about 180,000 clones, over 70% detected once. Comment on this clone: The antigen remains undetermined.

The CDR3 is 13 amino acids. Germline lookup yields CDR1 SGHRS and CDR2 YFSETQ. The V segment lost 5 bases and the J segment 5 bases; nucleotides outside the gene matches: 7. Source material: PBMCs. This clonotype was obtained from a man between 35 and 55 years old in good health and CMV-seronegative. This chain links TRBV5-1 with TRBJ2-7; 7 positions agree with TRBD1. The CDR3 loop reads CASSTDRDHEQYF. CDR3 bases: TGCGCCAGCAGTACAGACAGGGATCACGAGCAGTACTTC.